This T cell receptor (beta chain) emerged from a study of OX40 agonist ivuxolimab in advanced cancers. Study-wide background: In this trial design, patients received ivuxolimab intravenously at 0.01 to 10 mg/kg every 2 weeks. Subjects had a mean age of about 61 years, with a range of 23 to 79; around 84% were male.

The protocol was immunoSEQ multiplex PCR, while the TCRdb copy is restricted to in-frame clones and leaves out a portion. The sample consists of under 95,000 clones, about 84% of them appearing once. Trimming removed 5 bases from V and 1 base from J; junction bases left unmatched: 7. Germline V CDR1 and CDR2: SGHKS, YYEKEE (reference sequence). The CDR3 loop spans 15 amino acids. The chain carries TRBV5-5 and TRBJ1-1, with TRBD1 matching over 8 bases. The sequenced sample was CD4+ or CD8+ T cells sorted from blood, obtained in a trial of the OX40 agonist ivuxolimab. The receptor comes from an adult with an advanced solid tumor such as melanoma, head and neck, liver or kidney cancer. The CDR3 spells CASSWGQEKNTEAFF. As DNA, the CDR3 is TGTGCCAGCAGTTGGGGACAGGAGAAGAACACTGAAGCTTTCTTT.